This entry concerns a single T cell receptor beta chain. Its cognate antigen is unknown. This specimen comes from a study of shared clonotypes between healthy human individuals. At the level of the study: The donor group consisted of a couple of women and three men, aged 18 to 49. Findings of the study overall: Roughly 5% of naive CD4 clonotypes were shared across four donors.

The table came from immunoSEQ multiplex PCR; TCRdb's copy has only in-frame clones and leaves some out. The data contain 2 million to 3 million clones, around 90% of them singletons. Trimming shortened V by 4 bases and J by 2 bases, and 9 bases separated the two germline ends. Per germline, CDR1 MNHEY and CDR2 SMNVEV (reference sequence). The CDR3 consists of 13 residues. The clonotype was recovered from a man aged 18 to 30 in good health. The chain has TRBV27 and TRBJ2-7, with D uncertain. The sequenced material came from naive CD4+ T cells sorted from blood. This sample's subset: CD45RA+ positively selected. The CDR3 is CASSSPITYEQYF. The DNA of the CDR3 is TGTGCCAGCAGTTCCCCAATCACCTACGAGCAGTACTTC.